Given below is one T cell receptor (beta chain) in context. Original analysis: Amplified reference gene primers provided the basis for estimating nucleated cell counts. Assay: immunoSEQ multiplex PCR; the TCRdb copy retains only in-frame clones and omits some. D and trimming come from the DNA, and the V and J calls and clone size come from that table. The sample holds about 160,000 clones; 65% to 80% are singletons and the top ten take approximately 8%. This sample is part of a study of blood T cell repertoires in COVID-19. As for the study in general: Some COVID-19 samples were acute and others convalescent; all came from the United States, Italy and Spain. The analysed material was cDNA or gDNA that came from T cells, B-cell-depleted T cells, or PBMCs.

Germline V gene sequence: CDR1 LNHNV, CDR2 YYDKDF (reference sequence). Germline trimming cut 0 bases from V and 5 bases from J; bases unmatched to any gene: 6. The CDR3 runs 16 residues. This TCR derives from a man between 60 and 75 years old with acute or convalescent COVID-19. The sequencing input was peripheral blood. J is TRBJ1-1 and V is TRBV15; TRBD1 agrees at 10 bases. CDR3 nucleotide sequence: TGTGCCACCAGCAGAGATCGGGACAGGGGCAGAACTGAAGCTTTCTTT. This sequence encodes CATSRDRDRGRTEAFF.